This entry lists 22 T cell receptor beta chains sequenced from one sample in a study of shared clonotypes between healthy human individuals. Clones were read by immunoSEQ multiplex PCR, and TCRdb kept only the in-frame ones, dropping some. The repertoire holds 2 million to 2.5 million clones, less than 95% seen once, with approximately 0.4% in the top ten. The specimen was naive CD4+ T cells from PBMCs. Subset indicated: CD45RA+ positively selected. The origin of the receptors is a man aged 18 to 29 in good health. Some clones in this sample may be carry-over from other donors' samples.

The gene calls are TRBV5-1 and TRBJ2-7, with TRBD2 matching 15 bases. CDR3 length equals 18 residues. Germline CDR1 reads SGHRS; CDR2 reads YFSETQ. Trimming at V came to 0 bases and at J to 2 bases, leaving 6 bases not matched to a gene. The CDR3 is CASSLGGLAGGFPYEQYF. CDR3 in DNA: TGCGCCAGCAGCTTGGGTGGACTAGCGGGAGGGTTCCCCTACGAGCAGTACTTC.

About this clone itself: This same CDR3 is encoded by further DNA sequences in the sample. V gene TRBV5-1 combines with J gene TRBJ2-2, with no clear D. Trimming took 1 base from V and 6 from J, leaving 1 base between them. Germline V gene lookup returns CDR1 SGHRS and CDR2 YFSETQ. The CDR3 covers 11 residues. CDR3 DNA: TGCGCCAGCAGCTTGCCCGGGGAGCTGTTTTTT. Its translation is CASSLPGELFF.

V is TRBV19 and J is TRBJ1-1, with unresolved D. CDR1 and CDR2 from the germline V gene are LNHDA and SQIVND (reference sequence). The CDR3 loop spans 12 amino acids. V dropped 5 bases and J dropped 0 bases, with 4 bases sitting between them. The CDR3 protein is CASSAVNTEAFF. The CDR3 DNA reads TGTGCCAGTAGTGCGGTGAACACTGAAGCTTTCTTT.

The CDR3 reads CASSRGLAGGGTGELFF. CDR3 sequence (DNA): TGTGCCAGCAGCAGGGGACTAGCGGGAGGAGGTACCGGGGAGCTGTTTTTT. The V gene is TRBV5-4, the J gene TRBJ2-2, with 15 bases aligning to TRBD2. Germline V gives CDR1 SGHNT, CDR2 YYREEE (reference sequence). CDR3 length: 17 residues. The V gene end was trimmed by 4 bases and the J gene end by 5 bases; junction bases not matched to a gene: 6.

This sequence joins TRBV5-1 and TRBJ2-7, with TRBD1 identical over 9 bases. Losses at the gene ends were 4 bases for V and 4 bases for J; bases not matched to a gene: 9. The CDR3 has 15 amino acids. CDR1 and CDR2 (germline): SGHRS, YFSETQ. The CDR3 region is CASSRRDREGYEQYF. The CDR3 DNA sequence: TGCGCCAGCAGCCGCCGGGACAGGGAAGGTTACGAGCAGTACTTC.

This clone has just one count. This chain connects TRBV2 to TRBJ1-1; the match to TRBD1 covers 8 bases. CDR3 length: 14 amino acids. Germline V gives CDR1 SNHLY, CDR2 FYNNEI. V shed 4 bases, J shed 3 bases, and the junction held 4 bases outside the gene matches. CDR3 in amino acids: CASSGQGKDTEAFF. The CDR3 nucleotides are TGTGCCAGCAGTGGACAGGGGAAAGACACTGAAGCTTTCTTT.

This clone was counted once. The rearrangement links TRBV28 to TRBJ1-4; maybe TRBD1 (5 bases). This CDR3 is built from 15 residues. Trimming left V 5 bases short and J 8 bases short, with 18 bases between. CDR1 is MDHEN and CDR2 is SYDVKM in the germline V gene. CDR3 nucleotides: TGTGCCAGCAGTCGAGCGACCGGGACGGTAGAAAAACTGTTTTTT. This encodes CASSRATGTVEKLFF.

This clone was picked up a small number of times. The gene calls are TRBV7-8 and TRBJ2-2, with D hard to call. CDR3 size: 12 residues. V lost 0 bases and J lost 4, with 0 bases in between. Germline CDR1 and CDR2: SGHVS and FQNEAQ. The CDR3 loop reads CASSLATGELFF. The CDR3, as DNA: TGTGCCAGCAGCTTAGCCACCGGGGAGCTGTTTTTT. Based on the CDR3 plus reference TRBV7-8 and TRBJ2-2, the full variable domain is GAGVSQSPRYKVAKRGQDVALRCDPISGHVSLFWYQQALGQGPEFLTYFQNEAQLDKSGLPSDRFFAERPEGSVSTLKIQRTQQEDSAVYLCASSLATGELFFGEGSRLTVL.

V usage is TRBV18 and J usage is TRBJ2-5; no firm D call. The CDR3 spans 13 residues. The V gene lost 2 bases and the J gene lost 4 bases, with 8 bases spanning the gap. Germline values: CDR1 KGHSH, CDR2 LQKENI. The CDR3 sequence: CASSPVGAETQYF. The CDR3 DNA reads as TGTGCCAGCTCACCAGTTGGAGCAGAGACCCAGTACTTC.

Written as DNA, the CDR3 is TGCAGCGGAAAGGAGGACCCGGCCGCCTACGAGCAGTACTTC. Translating gives CSGKEDPAAYEQYF. This chain joins TRBV29-1 and TRBJ2-7; TRBD2 might be the D (5 bases). The CDR3 spans 14 residues. Per germline, CDR1 SQVTM and CDR2 ANQGSEA. V shed 7 bases and J shed 2 bases, with 18 bases lying between them.

The chain links TRBV11-2 to TRBJ2-7, with D hard to call. CDR3 length: 12 residues. Per germline, CDR1 SGHAT and CDR2 FQNNGV. V lost 5 bases and J lost 5, with 10 bases in between. The CDR3 loop is CASSHSLDEQYF. The CDR3 nucleotides read TGTGCCAGCAGCCATAGTCTGGACGAGCAGTACTTC.

This chain joins TRBV28 and TRBJ2-7, with D hard to call. The CDR3 is 13 residues long. V was trimmed by 5 bases and J by 5 bases, leaving 13 bases between them. Germline V gives CDR1 MDHEN, CDR2 SYDVKM. This CDR3 is CASSQTYHHEQYF. The CDR3, as DNA: TGTGCCAGCAGTCAGACATATCACCACGAGCAGTACTTC. The whole variable domain, filled in from reference TRBV28 and TRBJ2-7, reads DVKVTQSSRYLVKRTGEKVFLECVQDMDHENMFWYRQDPGLGLRLIYFSYDVKMKEKGDIPEGYSVSREKKERFSLILESASTNQTSMYLCASSQTYHHEQYFGPGTRLTVT.

Comment on this clone: In the same sample, other DNA sequences code for this CDR3. For the CDR3, the DNA is TGCGCCAGCAGCCTCCGGACAGAGAACACTGAAGCTTTCTTT. This translates into CASSLRTENTEAFF. The genes are TRBV5-1 and TRBJ1-1; D may be TRBD1 (6 bases). V was trimmed by 4 bases and J by 1 base, leaving 11 bases between them. There are 14 residues in the CDR3. CDR1 is SGHRS and CDR2 is YFSETQ in the germline V gene.

The chain joins TRBV5-6 to TRBJ2-1, with 10 bases matching TRBD2. Unmatched junction bases numbered 2, after V lost 0 bases and J lost 5 bases. Germline assignment: CDR1 SGHDT and CDR2 YYEEEE. CDR3 length: 15 amino acids. The CDR3 protein is CASSLASGSDNEQFF. The CDR3 coding sequence is TGTGCCAGCAGCTTGGCTAGCGGGAGTGACAATGAGCAGTTCTTC. Full variable domain (outside the CDR3, taken from reference TRBV5-6 and TRBJ2-1): DAGVTQSPTHLIKTRGQQVTLRCSPKSGHDTVSWYQQALGQGPQFIFQYYEEEERQRGNFPDRFSGHQFPNYSSELNVNALLLGDSALYLCASSLASGSDNEQFFGPGTRLTVL.

This clone came up once. This chain links TRBV7-2 with TRBJ2-3; maybe TRBD1 (5 bases). V was clipped by 2 bases and J by 6 bases, with 12 bases between them. CDR3 length: 14 residues. Germline CDR1 SGHTA, CDR2 FQGNSA. This chain's CDR3 is CASSLLAGLDTQYF. CDR3 nucleotides: TGTGCCAGCAGCTTACTGGCAGGGCTGGATACGCAGTATTTT.

This chain joins TRBV19 and TRBJ2-5; 12 bases fit TRBD2. Trimming removed 5 bases from V and 4 bases from J; junction bases left unmatched: 8. Germline V gives CDR1 LNHDA, CDR2 SQIVND (reference sequence). This CDR3 spans 16 amino acids. Here the CDR3 reads CASSPRTSGMIETQYF. The CDR3 nucleotides read TGTGCCAGTAGTCCCCGGACTAGCGGGATGATAGAGACCCAGTACTTC. Filled out from reference TRBV19 and TRBJ2-5, the complete variable domain reads DGGITQSPKYLFRKEGQNVTLSCEQNLNHDAMYWYRQDPGQGLRLIYYSQIVNDFQKGDIAEGYSVSREKKESFPLTVTSAQKNPTAFYLCASSPRTSGMIETQYFGPGTRLLVL.

This chain links TRBV19 with TRBJ1-5; 8 positions match TRBD1. The trim removed 5 bases at V and 7 bases at J, leaving 4 bases unmatched. The V gene's germline CDR1 is LNHDA and CDR2 SQIVND (reference sequence). This CDR3 is 13 amino acids long. The CDR3: CASSLGQGQPQHF. CDR3 sequence (DNA): TGTGCCAGTAGTCTAGGACAGGGCCAGCCCCAGCATTTT. Variable domain in full (rest from reference TRBV19 and TRBJ1-5): DGGITQSPKYLFRKEGQNVTLSCEQNLNHDAMYWYRQDPGQGLRLIYYSQIVNDFQKGDIAEGYSVSREKKESFPLTVTSAQKNPTAFYLCASSLGQGQPQHFGDGTRLSIL.

The rearrangement joins TRBV11-3 to TRBJ2-3; 7 positions agree with TRBD2. This CDR3 is built from 13 residues. The trim removed 5 bases at V and 8 bases at J, leaving 7 bases unmatched. Germline V lookup: CDR1 SGHNT, CDR2 YENEEA. This CDR3 is CASSPDPGGTQYF. Written as DNA, the CDR3 is TGTGCCAGCAGCCCGGATCCGGGAGGTACGCAGTATTTT.

The V and J genes are TRBV5-5 and TRBJ2-2; 7 bases line up with TRBD1. Trimming removed 4 bases from V and 4 bases from J; junction bases left unmatched: 7. In germline, CDR1 is SGHKS, CDR2 YYEKEE (reference sequence). The CDR3 is 15 amino acids. The DNA for the CDR3 is TGTGCCAGCAGCCCATACCGACAGGGCACCGGGGAGCTGTTTTTT. This codes for CASSPYRQGTGELFF.

V gene TRBV6-6 combines with J gene TRBJ1-3; 7 bases agree with TRBD1. CDR1 MNHNY and CDR2 SVGAGI come from the germline V gene (reference sequence). The CDR3 has 14 amino acids. J lost 1 base, V lost 7 bases, and 4 bases had no gene match. The CDR3 here is CASMLQGSGNTIYF. DNA for the CDR3: TGTGCCAGCATGCTACAGGGGTCTGGAAACACCATATATTTT.

V is TRBV28 and J is TRBJ2-1; 13 bases are a match to TRBD2. Trimming cost V 5 bases and J 15 bases; bases outside gene matches: 10. The CDR3 is 14 residues long. CDR1 is MDHEN and CDR2 is SYDVKM in the germline V gene. The CDR3 nucleotides are TGTGCCAGCAGTCCCCGGACTAGCGGGAGAGGATGGTTCTTC. This sequence encodes CASSPRTSGRGWFF. The full variable domain, with the rest looked up from reference TRBV28 and TRBJ2-1, is DVKVTQSSRYLVKRTGEKVFLECVQDMDHENMFWYRQDPGLGLRLIYFSYDVKMKEKGDIPEGYSVSREKKERFSLILESASTNQTSMYLCASSPRTSGRGWFFGPGTRLTVL.

V usage is TRBV7-9 and J usage is TRBJ2-5, with 8 bases fitting TRBD1. The CDR3 has 14 residues. The germline V gene has CDR1 SEHNR and CDR2 FQNEAQ (reference sequence). Germline trimming cut 5 bases from V and 2 bases from J; bases unmatched to any gene: 4. The CDR3 is CASSAQGAQETQYF. CDR3 nucleotides: TGTGCCAGCAGCGCCCAGGGGGCTCAAGAGACCCAGTACTTC. Filled out from reference TRBV7-9 and TRBJ2-5, the complete variable domain reads DTGVSQNPRHKITKRGQNVTFRCDPISEHNRLYWYRQTLGQGPEFLTYFQNEAQLEKSRLLSDRFSAERPKGSFSTLEIQRTEQGDSAMYLCASSAQGAQETQYFGPGTRLLVL.